This T cell receptor beta chain was sequenced in a study of OX40 agonist ivuxolimab in advanced cancers. Some clones are missing from TCRdb's copy, which holds only in-frame ones; the method was immunoSEQ multiplex PCR. The sample holds about 51,000 clones, roughly 90% seen once. The CDR3 runs 15 residues. V lost 6 bases to trimming and J lost 4 bases; unmatched junction nucleotides: 8. Germline V gene data show CDR1 as WNHNN and CDR2 as SYGVQD (reference sequence). The receptor was derived from an adult with an advanced solid tumor such as melanoma, head and neck, liver or kidney cancer. This rearrangement joins TRBV10-1 to TRBJ2-3; TRBD1 agrees at 9 bases. Sequenced material: CD4+ or CD8+ T cells sorted from blood, taken in a trial of the OX40 agonist ivuxolimab. CDR3 amino acids: CASSPGDRVPDTQYF. CDR3 DNA: TGCGCCAGCAGCCCGGGGGACAGGGTTCCAGATACGCAGTATTTT.